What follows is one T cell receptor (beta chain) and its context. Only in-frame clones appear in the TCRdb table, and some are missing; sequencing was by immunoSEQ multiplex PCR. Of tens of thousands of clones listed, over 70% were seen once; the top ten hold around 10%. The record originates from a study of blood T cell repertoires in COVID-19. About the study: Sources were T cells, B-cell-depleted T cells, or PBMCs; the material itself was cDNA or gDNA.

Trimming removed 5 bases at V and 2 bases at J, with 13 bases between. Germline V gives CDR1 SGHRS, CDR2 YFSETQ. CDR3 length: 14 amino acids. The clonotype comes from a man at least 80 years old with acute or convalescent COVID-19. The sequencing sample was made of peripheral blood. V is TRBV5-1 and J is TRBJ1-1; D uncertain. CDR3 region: CASSSGVANTEAFF. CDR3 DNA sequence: TGCGCCAGCAGTTCCGGGGTTGCCAACACTGAAGCTTTCTTT.